These T cell receptor beta chains were read from a single sample in a study of cytotoxic CD8 clonotypes in ibrutinib-treated CLL. This table comes from immunoSEQ multiplex PCR, and its TCRdb copy is limited to in-frame clones, with some not included. The sample gives 300,000 to 400,000 clones, roughly 71% of which show up once; 6% to 6.5% is in the top ten. Specimen: PBMCs, collected after 36 months of ibrutinib treatment. These receptors originate from a human donor with chronic lymphocytic leukemia. Each CDR3 is given with its conserved first and last residue. D genes are given only for firm matches. The size entry is marked missing in some rows and otherwise reads once, few, many or a size class.

V gene	J gene	clone size	D gene	CDR3 protein	CDR3 DNA
TRBV5-1	TRBJ2-1	NA	TRBD2	CASSLVGTTYNEQFF	TGCGCCAGCAGTTTGGTTGGGACTACTTACAATGAGCAGTTCTTC
TRBV7-3	TRBJ2-2	NA	NA	CASSSTGTGELFF	TGTGCCAGCAGCTCAACTGGGACCGGGGAGCTGTTTTTT
TRBV6-5	TRBJ2-3	NA	NA	CASSFDHGGGTQYF	TGTGCCAGCAGTTTCGATCACGGGGGAGGTACGCAGTATTTT
TRBV7-2	TRBJ2-3	NA	NA	CASSLGQGLGTDTQYF	TGTGCCAGCAGCTTAGGGCAGGGCTTAGGAACAGATACGCAGTATTTT
TRBV19	TRBJ2-7	NA	TRBD1	CASSILQGANEQYF	TGTGCCAGTAGTATTCTACAGGGGGCGAACGAGCAGTACTTC
TRBV4-1	TRBJ2-7	few	TRBD2	CASSQAPGLAGEPYEQYF	TGCGCCAGCAGCCAAGCGCCCGGACTAGCGGGAGAACCCTACGAGCAGTACTTC
TRBV2	TRBJ2-7	NA	TRBD2	CASSRGLALGEQYF	TGTGCCAGCAGCCGGGGACTAGCTCTGGGGGAGCAGTACTTC
TRBV5-6	TRBJ1-4	NA	NA	CASSPTGREKLFF	TGTGCCAGCAGCCCGACAGGAAGGGAAAAACTGTTTTTT
TRBV5-4	TRBJ1-6	NA	NA	CASSPTTGPSSPLHF	TGTGCCAGCAGTCCCACCACAGGACCATCTTCACCCCTCCACTTT
TRBV7-9	TRBJ1-3	few	NA	CATRGGSWSGNTIYF	TGTGCCACACGAGGGGGGTCCTGGTCTGGAAACACCATATATTTT
TRBV2	TRBJ1-2	few	TRBD1	CASSGRGEGGVYGYTF	TGTGCCAGCAGTGGCCGGGGTGAAGGGGGCGTCTATGGCTACACCTTC
TRBV27	TRBJ2-7	few	NA	CASSFRDGHEQYF	TGTGCCAGCAGTTTCAGGGATGGGCACGAGCAGTACTTC
TRBV21-1	TRBJ2-1	NA	NA	CASSTAGQGPPSSYNEQFF	TGTGCCAGCAGCACTGCGGGACAGGGCCCCCCGAGCTCCTACAATGAGCAGTTCTTC
TRBV4-3	TRBJ2-7	NA	TRBD2	CASSRRTSGNYEQYF	TGCGCCAGCAGCCGAAGAACTAGCGGGAATTACGAGCAGTACTTC
TRBV18	TRBJ2-1	few	NA	CASSPDGPEQFF	TGTGCCAGCTCACCAGATGGTCCGGAGCAGTTCTTC
TRBV6-6	TRBJ1-2	once	NA	CASSPRSTGIYGYTF	TGTGCCAGCAGTCCGAGAAGCACAGGGATCTATGGCTACACCTTC
TRBV4-1	TRBJ2-1	NA	TRBD1	CASSLRTGSLYNEQFF	TGCGCCAGCAGCCTAAGGACAGGGTCCCTCTACAATGAGCAGTTCTTC
TRBV5-4	TRBJ2-7	few	NA	CASSPSSRSYEQYF	TGTGCCAGCAGCCCGAGCTCCCGATCCTACGAGCAGTACTTC
TRBV6-5	TRBJ1-6	NA	TRBD1	CASRRSGQGNSPLHF	TGTGCCAGCAGACGATCGGGACAGGGGAATTCACCCCTCCACTTT
TRBV13	TRBJ2-7	NA	TRBD1	CASSLPGQDYEQYF	TGTGCCAGCAGCTTACCCGGACAGGACTACGAGCAGTACTTC